The clone carrying this T cell receptor beta chain has only one observation. The sample belongs to a study of Ad26.COV2.S vaccination and SARS-CoV-2 variants. Study context: Donor had been placed in the Ad26.COV2.S arm of the COV1001 trial.

Germline CDR1 is MNHEY and CDR2 is SMNVEV (reference sequence). The CDR3 totals 17 residues. Between the trimmed V and J ends, which lost 5 bases and 1 base, there was a span of 17 bases. As for treatment: around 19 received Ad26.COV2.S at low or high dose, single or two shots; 5 received placebo; per-sample allocation not given. After the first vaccine or placebo injection, samples were drawn on day 63. The method was immunoSEQ multiplex PCR; TCRdb's version includes in-frame clones alone and lacks a portion of them. The sample yields roughly 700,000 clones, 89% seen once. The clonotype comes from a person aged 18 to 65 who received the Ad26.COV2.S COVID-19 vaccine or a placebo. This rearrangement joins TRBV27 to TRBJ1-4; D is possibly TRBD1 (6 bases). The sample here was peripheral blood, taken in a trial of Ad26.COV2.S vaccine versus placebo. In DNA, the CDR3 is TGTGCCAGCAGTCCCCAATCGGGACACCGAACTAATGAAAAACTGTTTTTT. Translation: CASSPQSGHRTNEKLFF.